The 24 T cell receptor beta chains below were found in one sample sequenced in a study of blood T cell repertoires in COVID-19. Repertoires were generated with immunoSEQ multiplex PCR, while TCRdb's copy carries only in-frame clones and drops some. The table includes approximately 28,000 clones, about two thirds detected once. The source material was peripheral blood. The receptor source for this set is a boy aged 2-15 years with active or convalescent COVID-19.

Sample share makes this clone medium-sized. This sequence joins TRBV6-1 and TRBJ1-5; D is unclear. CDR1 is MNHNS and CDR2 is SASEGT in the germline V gene. The CDR3 spans 12 residues. V lost 1 base to trimming and J lost 7 bases, with 5 bases between them. CDR3 sequence (DNA): TGTGCCAGCAGTGAAGATGGCCAGCCCCAGCATTTT. Protein: CASSEDGQPQHF.

This clone was detected a few times. The chain recombines TRBV7-2 with TRBJ2-7; 7 nucleotides agree with TRBD2. Germline loops: CDR1 SGHTA, CDR2 FQGNSA. Trimming at V came to 2 bases and at J to 6 bases, leaving 10 bases not matched to a gene. This CDR3 contains 15 residues. CDR3 sequence reads: CASSLSRGAGSEQYF. The CDR3 DNA reads as TGTGCCAGCAGCTTATCAAGAGGAGCGGGAAGCGAGCAGTACTTC.

The chain recombines TRBV2 with TRBJ1-3; D not resolved. The CDR3 has 16 residues. Germline V lookup: CDR1 SNHLY, CDR2 FYNNEI. The V end was cut by 8 bases, the J end by 3 bases, with 20 bases between. The CDR3 DNA follows: TGTGCCAGCCGCGGGATTAACCATCCGTATGGAAACACCATATATTTT. Amino acid sequence: CASRGINHPYGNTIYF.

This clone has a handful of counts. The V call is TRBV5-5, the J call TRBJ2-3; D remains ambiguous. There are 13 residues in the CDR3. V lost 0 bases to trimming and J lost 4 bases, with 6 bases between them. Germline CDR1 is SGHKS and CDR2 is YYEKEE (reference sequence). CDR3: CASSLVQSDTQYF. In DNA form, the CDR3 reads TGTGCCAGCAGCTTGGTACAATCAGATACGCAGTATTTT. Looking up the rest from reference TRBV5-5 and TRBJ2-3 gives the full variable domain: DAGVTQSPTHLIKTRGQQVTLRCSPISGHKSVSWYQQVLGQGPQFIFQYYEKEERGRGNFPDRFSARQFPNYSSELNVNALLLGDSALYLCASSLVQSDTQYFGPGTRLTVL.

The rearrangement uses TRBV28 and TRBJ2-3, with D tentatively TRBD2 (6 bases). Germline-derived CDR1 and CDR2 are MDHEN and SYDVKM. The CDR3 is 13 amino acids. Trimming removed 5 bases from V and 5 bases from J, with 11 bases in between. The CDR3 DNA reads TGTGCCAGCAGTCCGGACTACCAAGATACGCAGTATTTT. The encoded protein is CASSPDYQDTQYF.

This clone came up once. The chain uses TRBV29-1 and TRBJ2-1; D is perhaps TRBD2 (6 bases). CDR1 and CDR2 from the germline V gene are SQVTM and ANQGSEA. The CDR3 runs to 13 residues. The V end lost 6 bases, the J end lost 4 bases, and 13 bases lay between the germline ends. CDR3 sequence (DNA): TGCAGCGTGGGGGGACGGGTTTACAATGAGCAGTTCTTC. Translation gives CSVGGRVYNEQFF.

The rearrangement links TRBV6-2 or TRBV6-3 to TRBJ1-1; 9 nucleotides align to TRBD1. Germline values: CDR1 MNHEY, CDR2 SVGEGT. Germline trimming cut 6 bases from V and 8 bases from J; bases unmatched to any gene: 10. CDR3 length: 14 residues. The DNA for the CDR3 is TGTGCCAGCAGCCTCCCGACAGGGGGAACCGAAGCTTTCTTT. Protein: CASSLPTGGTEAFF.

This clone was picked up one time. The chain recombines TRBV18 with TRBJ2-3; 9 positions agree with TRBD2. The CDR3 covers 17 residues. Trimming took 2 bases from V and 4 from J; bases not matched to a gene: 10. CDR1 and CDR2 from the germline V gene are KGHSH and LQKENI. The CDR3 DNA sequence: TGTGCCAGCTCACCATCACCCCCGGGACTAGCTGCAGATACGCAGTATTTT. It codes for CASSPSPPGLAADTQYF.

The chain has TRBV28 and TRBJ2-3; D gene ambiguous. The CDR3 has 16 amino acids. Germline values: CDR1 MDHEN, CDR2 SYDVKM. V was clipped by 2 bases and J by 0 bases, with 12 bases between them. CDR3 in DNA: TGTGCCAGCAGTTTACGCGCTATTTGGAGCACAGATACGCAGTATTTT. Its translation is CASSLRAIWSTDTQYF.

The rearrangement uses TRBV12-5 and TRBJ1-1, with D perhaps TRBD1 (6 bases). Trimming took 8 bases from V and 6 from J, leaving 19 bases between them. From germline, CDR1 is LGHNT and CDR2 FRNRAP. This CDR3 has 14 residues. The CDR3 sequence: CASSGTPLLAEAFF. In DNA, the CDR3 is TGTGCTAGTTCCGGGACACCTCTATTGGCTGAAGCTTTCTTT.

The chain employs TRBV4-2 and TRBJ2-1; TRBD1 matches 8 bases. The V segment lost 1 base and the J segment 9 bases; nucleotides outside the gene matches: 8. The germline CDR1 and CDR2 sequences are LGHNA and YNFKEQ. This CDR3 is 15 amino acids long. DNA for the CDR3: TGTGCCAGCAGCCAAGCCCGCTCTGACAGGGGTGAGCAGTTCTTC. This gives the protein CASSQARSDRGEQFF.

Written as DNA, the CDR3 is TGTGCCTGGGCGGGGGGGTACGAGCAGTACTTC. This sequence encodes CAWAGGYEQYF. This chain joins TRBV30 and TRBJ2-7; 9 bases agree with TRBD2. The V segment lost 5 bases and the J segment 4 bases; nucleotides outside the gene matches: 0. Per the germline V gene, CDR1 is GTSNPN and CDR2 is SVGIG (reference sequence). This CDR3 is 11 amino acids long.

This clone was observed a handful of times. This sample also contains other DNA sequences that code for the same CDR3. This rearrangement joins TRBV27 to TRBJ1-1; 8 bases line up with TRBD1. J was trimmed by 1 base and V by 5 bases; bases with no gene match: 6. The CDR3 covers 15 residues. CDR1 is MNHEY and CDR2 is SMNVEV in the germline V gene (reference sequence). In DNA form, the CDR3 reads TGTGCCAGCAGTCTACAGGGGGGGAGGAACACTGAAGCTTTCTTT. Translation gives CASSLQGGRNTEAFF.

The chain employs TRBV2 and TRBJ1-5; D is undetermined. Germline lookup yields CDR1 SNHLY and CDR2 FYNNEI. CDR3 length: 12 residues. V was shortened by 6 bases and J by 5 bases, with 8 bases between the two germline ends. The CDR3 DNA follows: TGTGCCAGCAGACAGAGAGATCAGCCCCAGCATTTT. Protein sequence: CASRQRDQPQHF.

The chain couples TRBV4-2 to TRBJ2-7; TRBD2 matches at 7 bases. CDR1 LGHNA and CDR2 YNFKEQ come from the germline V gene. The CDR3 is 15 amino acids. The V segment lost 0 bases and the J segment 2 bases; nucleotides outside the gene matches: 4. The CDR3 coding sequence is TGTGCCAGCAGCCAAGATCGCGGGGGTACCTACGAGCAGTACTTC. Translated, it gives CASSQDRGGTYEQYF.

The J gene is TRBJ2-7, the V gene TRBV5-6; 7 bases agree with TRBD1. Germline lookup yields CDR1 SGHDT and CDR2 YYEEEE. This CDR3 spans 14 amino acids. After removal of 3 bases from V and 4 bases from J, the junction contained 7 bases not matched to a gene. The CDR3 loop reads CASSYRGQPYEQYF. CDR3 nucleotide sequence: TGTGCCAGCAGCTACCGGGGACAGCCTTACGAGCAGTACTTC.

The chain carries TRBV5-1 and TRBJ2-2, with unresolved D. CDR1 SGHRS and CDR2 YFSETQ come from the germline V gene. This CDR3 has 15 residues. V was trimmed by 0 bases and J by 3 bases, leaving 9 bases between them. This chain's CDR3 is CASSLGMAYTGELFF. The CDR3 DNA sequence: TGCGCCAGCAGCTTGGGAATGGCTTACACCGGGGAGCTGTTTTTT.

This clone was counted a single time. The rearrangement links TRBV18 to TRBJ1-2; maybe TRBD1 (5 bases). Looked up from germline, CDR1 is KGHSH and CDR2 is LQKENI. Trimming cost V 3 bases and J 4 bases, with 12 bases left between them. This CDR3 has 14 amino acids. For the CDR3, the DNA is TGTGCCAGCTCACCTCAGGGTCCGGGCTATGGCTACACCTTC. This sequence encodes CASSPQGPGYGYTF.

J is TRBJ2-1 and V is TRBV27; D remains unclear. CDR3 length: 12 amino acids. The V and J ends lost 4 bases and 5 bases respectively, with 6 bases between them. Per germline, CDR1 MNHEY and CDR2 SMNVEV (reference sequence). CDR3 protein: CASSSVDNEQFF. The CDR3 nucleotides read TGTGCCAGCAGTTCCGTAGACAATGAGCAGTTCTTC.

This clone was observed a single time. The chain employs TRBV11-2 and TRBJ2-1; weak D call: TRBD2 (5 bases). The V gene lost 4 bases and the J gene lost 8 bases, with 18 bases spanning the gap. Germline assignment: CDR1 SGHAT and CDR2 FQNNGV. CDR3 length equals 15 residues. CDR3 nucleotides: TGTGCCAGCAGCTCTACCTGGGGTAGGAGGCATGAGCAGTTCTTC. Its protein product is CASSSTWGRRHEQFF. Full variable domain (outside the CDR3, taken from reference TRBV11-2 and TRBJ2-1): EAGVAQSPRYKIIEKRQSVAFWCNPISGHATLYWYQQILGQGPKLLIQFQNNGVVDDSQLPKDRFSAERLKGVDSTLKIQPAKLEDSAVYLCASSSTWGRRHEQFFGPGTRLTVL.

DNA for the CDR3: TGTGCCAGCAGTTCTCTCTTCTCGCGAGATCAGCCCCAGCATTTT. Its protein product is CASSSLFSRDQPQHF. The J gene is TRBJ1-5, the V gene TRBV6-5, with unresolved D. The V end lost 4 bases, the J end lost 5 bases, and 15 bases lay between the germline ends. Germline-derived CDR1 and CDR2 are MNHEY and SVGAGI. The CDR3 has 15 amino acids.

This chain uses TRBV18 with TRBJ1-5, with a tentative D call TRBD1 (6 bases). The CDR3 runs to 13 residues. Deletions cut 4 bases from V and 5 bases from J, with 9 bases between. Germline V CDR1 and CDR2: KGHSH, LQKENI. This CDR3 is CASSQTGHQPQHF. The DNA of the CDR3 is TGTGCCAGCTCACAAACAGGGCATCAGCCCCAGCATTTT.

The V call is TRBV4-3, the J call TRBJ2-1; 7 bases match TRBD2. The CDR3 covers 17 residues. The junction had 20 bases not matched to a gene; V was cut back by 5 bases and J by 10 bases. Germline V CDR1 and CDR2: LGHNA, YSLEER. CDR3 sequence: CASSGVWAGVGGTEQFF. The CDR3 DNA reads as TGCGCCAGCAGCGGGGTATGGGCGGGAGTCGGGGGAACAGAGCAGTTCTTC.

This clone showed up many times. CDR3 coding DNA: TGTGCCAGCAGTCGACAGGGGGGAAGGAACACTGAAGCTTTCTTT. Translated: CASSRQGGRNTEAFF. The chain has TRBV27 and TRBJ1-1, with 9 nucleotides matching TRBD1. The CDR3 has 15 residues. V shed 5 bases, J shed 1 base, and the junction held 5 bases outside the gene matches. Germline CDR1 MNHEY, CDR2 SMNVEV (reference sequence).